The clone carrying this T cell receptor beta chain was seen a single time. This entry comes from a study of CD4 and CD8 cells across lung adenocarcinoma regions. One entry per CDR3 protein, called by TCRdb with MiXCR from the PCR reads. The profile covers over 6,500 distinct CDR3 sequences, with roughly 57% appearing a single time and approximately 97% taken by the ten largest. V lost 8 bases, J lost 15 bases, and 17 bases lay in between. Germline CDR1 and CDR2: MNHEY and SVGEGT. The CDR3 is made up of 11 amino acids. The clonotype was recovered from a male donor with lung adenocarcinoma. The CD4 and CD8 labels of this study may be unreliable. J is TRBJ2-1 and V is TRBV6-2 or TRBV6-3, with D possibly called TRBD1 or TRBD2 (5 bases each). The sequencing sample was made of CD8+ T cells from the center of a lung tumor. The CDR3 here is CASGHFSDPFF. DNA of the CDR3: TGTGCCAGCGGACACTTTAGCGATCCGTTCTTC.